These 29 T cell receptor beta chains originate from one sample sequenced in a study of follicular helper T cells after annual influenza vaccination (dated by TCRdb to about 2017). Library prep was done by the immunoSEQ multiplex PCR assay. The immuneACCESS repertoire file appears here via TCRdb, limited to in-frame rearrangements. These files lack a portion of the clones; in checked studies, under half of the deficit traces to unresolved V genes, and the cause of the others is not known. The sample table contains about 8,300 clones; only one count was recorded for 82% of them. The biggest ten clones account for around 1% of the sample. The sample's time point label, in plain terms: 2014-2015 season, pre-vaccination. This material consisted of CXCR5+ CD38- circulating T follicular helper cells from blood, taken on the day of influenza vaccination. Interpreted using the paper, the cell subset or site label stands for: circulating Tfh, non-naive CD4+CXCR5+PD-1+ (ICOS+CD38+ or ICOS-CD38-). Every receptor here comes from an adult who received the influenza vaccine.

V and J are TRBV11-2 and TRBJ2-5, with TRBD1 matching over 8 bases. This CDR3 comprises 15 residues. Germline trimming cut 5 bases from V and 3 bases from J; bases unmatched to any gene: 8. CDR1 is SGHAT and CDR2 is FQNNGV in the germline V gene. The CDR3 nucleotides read TGTGCCAGCAGCCCATGGGACAGGAGAGAAGAGACCCAGTACTTC. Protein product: CASSPWDRREETQYF.

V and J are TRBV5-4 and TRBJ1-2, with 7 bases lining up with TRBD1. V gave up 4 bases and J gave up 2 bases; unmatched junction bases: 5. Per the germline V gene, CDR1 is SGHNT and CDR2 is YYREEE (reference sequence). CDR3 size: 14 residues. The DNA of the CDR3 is TGTGCCAGCAGCACCGGGACAGTGAACTATGGCTACACCTTC. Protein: CASSTGTVNYGYTF.

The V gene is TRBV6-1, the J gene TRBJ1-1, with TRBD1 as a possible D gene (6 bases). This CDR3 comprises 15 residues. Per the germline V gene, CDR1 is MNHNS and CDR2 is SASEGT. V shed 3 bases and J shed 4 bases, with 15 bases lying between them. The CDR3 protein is CASSEYGGVGTEAFF. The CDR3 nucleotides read TGTGCCAGCAGTGAGTATGGGGGCGTGGGCACTGAAGCTTTCTTT.

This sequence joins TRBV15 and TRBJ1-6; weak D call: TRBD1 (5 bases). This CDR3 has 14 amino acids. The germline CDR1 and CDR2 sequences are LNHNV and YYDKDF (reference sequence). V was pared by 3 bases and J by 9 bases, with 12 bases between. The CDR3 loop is CATSSRAGGSPLHF. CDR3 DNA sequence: TGTGCCACCAGCAGCAGGGCGGGGGGTTCACCCCTCCACTTT.

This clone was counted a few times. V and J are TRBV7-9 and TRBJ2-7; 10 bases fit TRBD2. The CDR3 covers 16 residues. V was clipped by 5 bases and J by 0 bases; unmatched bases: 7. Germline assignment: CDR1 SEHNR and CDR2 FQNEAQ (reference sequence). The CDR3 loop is CASSNRLAGISYEQYF. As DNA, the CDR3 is TGTGCCAGCAGCAACAGACTAGCGGGTATCTCCTACGAGCAGTACTTC.

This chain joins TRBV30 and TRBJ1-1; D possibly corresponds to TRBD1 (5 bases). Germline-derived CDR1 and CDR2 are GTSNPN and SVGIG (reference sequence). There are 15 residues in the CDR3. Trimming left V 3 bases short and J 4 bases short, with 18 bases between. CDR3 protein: CAWSPTAGGTTEAFF. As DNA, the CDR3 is TGTGCCTGGAGCCCAACCGCCGGGGGGACCACTGAAGCTTTCTTT.

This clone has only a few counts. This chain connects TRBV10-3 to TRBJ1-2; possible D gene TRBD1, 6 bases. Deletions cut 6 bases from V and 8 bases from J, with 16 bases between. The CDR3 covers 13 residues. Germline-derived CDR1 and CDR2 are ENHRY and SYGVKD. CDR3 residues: CAISKTGIEGYTF. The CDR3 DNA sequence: TGTGCCATCAGCAAAACAGGGATCGAGGGCTACACCTTC.

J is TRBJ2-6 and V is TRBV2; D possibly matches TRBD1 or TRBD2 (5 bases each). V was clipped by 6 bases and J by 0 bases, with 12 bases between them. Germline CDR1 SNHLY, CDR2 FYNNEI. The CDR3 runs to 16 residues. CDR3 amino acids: CASSRDALSGANVLTF. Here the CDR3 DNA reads TGTGCCAGCAGCCGGGACGCACTCTCTGGGGCCAACGTCCTGACTTTC.

CDR3 amino acids: CASSMLTGGDEKLFF. DNA for the CDR3: TGTGCCAGCAGCATGCTGACAGGGGGCGATGAAAAACTGTTTTTT. The V call is TRBV7-9, the J call TRBJ1-4; 10 bases agree with TRBD1. J lost 6 bases, V lost 5 bases, and 6 bases had no gene match. In germline, CDR1 is SEHNR, CDR2 FQNEAQ (reference sequence). The CDR3 runs to 15 residues. The whole variable domain, remainder taken from reference TRBV7-9 and TRBJ1-4, is DTGVSQNPRHKITKRGQNVTFRCDPISEHNRLYWYRQTLGQGPEFLTYFQNEAQLEKSRLLSDRFSAERPKGSFSTLEIQRTEQGDSAMYLCASSMLTGGDEKLFFGSGTQLSVL.

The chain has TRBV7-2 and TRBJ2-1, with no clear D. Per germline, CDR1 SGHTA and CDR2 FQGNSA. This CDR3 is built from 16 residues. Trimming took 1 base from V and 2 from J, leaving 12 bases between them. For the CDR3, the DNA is TGTGCCAGCAGCTTAGGGCCATCTCCTACCTACAATGAGCAGTTCTTC. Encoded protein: CASSLGPSPTYNEQFF.

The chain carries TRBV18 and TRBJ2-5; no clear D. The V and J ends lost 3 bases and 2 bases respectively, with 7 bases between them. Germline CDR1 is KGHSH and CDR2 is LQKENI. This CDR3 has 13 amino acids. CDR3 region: CASSPSQQETQYF. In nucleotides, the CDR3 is TGTGCCAGCTCACCTTCACAGCAAGAGACCCAGTACTTC.

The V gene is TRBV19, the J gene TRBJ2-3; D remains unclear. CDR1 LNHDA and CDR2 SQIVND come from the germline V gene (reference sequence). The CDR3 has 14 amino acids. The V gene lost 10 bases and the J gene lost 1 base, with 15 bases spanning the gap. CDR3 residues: CATSVKLGTDTQYF. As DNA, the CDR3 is TGTGCCACCTCGGTGAAGTTGGGCACAGATACGCAGTATTTT. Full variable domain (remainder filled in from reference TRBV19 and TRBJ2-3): DGGITQSPKYLFRKEGQNVTLSCEQNLNHDAMYWYRQDPGQGLRLIYYSQIVNDFQKGDIAEGYSVSREKKESFPLTVTSAQKNPTAFYLCATSVKLGTDTQYFGPGTRLTVL.

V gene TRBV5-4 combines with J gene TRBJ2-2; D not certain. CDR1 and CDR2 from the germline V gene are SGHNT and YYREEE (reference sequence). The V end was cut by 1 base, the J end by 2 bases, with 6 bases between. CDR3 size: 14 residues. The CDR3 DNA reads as TGTGCCAGCAGCTTGAATACTAACACCGGGGAGCTGTTTTTT. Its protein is CASSLNTNTGELFF. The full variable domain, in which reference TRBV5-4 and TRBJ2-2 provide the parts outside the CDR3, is ETGVTQSPTHLIKTRGQQVTLRCSSQSGHNTVSWYQQALGQGPQFIFQYYREEENGRGNFPPRFSGLQFPNYSSELNVNALELDDSALYLCASSLNTNTGELFFGEGSRLTVL.

In nucleotides, the CDR3 is TGTGCCAGCACCCTAGAAACACTGAACACCGGGGAGCTGTTTTTT. This codes for CASTLETLNTGELFF. The rearrangement links TRBV5-8 to TRBJ2-2; no clear D gene. The CDR3 runs 15 residues. The V gene's germline CDR1 is SGHTS and CDR2 YDEGEE. V lost 6 bases and J lost 1, with 13 bases in between.

CDR3 bases: TGTGCCAGCAGCCTTCAACAGGGAGGTTATGGAACTAATGAAAAACTGTTTTTT. Protein product: CASSLQQGGYGTNEKLFF. The gene calls are TRBV14 and TRBJ1-4; TRBD1 might be the D (6 bases). CDR1 SGHDN and CDR2 FVKESK come from the germline V gene. The CDR3 consists of 18 residues. The V end lost 4 bases, the J end lost 1 base, and 19 bases lay between the germline ends.

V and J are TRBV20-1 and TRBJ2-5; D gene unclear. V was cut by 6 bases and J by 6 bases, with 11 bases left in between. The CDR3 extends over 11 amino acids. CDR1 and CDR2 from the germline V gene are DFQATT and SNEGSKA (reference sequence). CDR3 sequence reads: CSAPLMQTQYF. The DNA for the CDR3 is TGCAGTGCACCTCTAATGCAGACCCAGTACTTC.

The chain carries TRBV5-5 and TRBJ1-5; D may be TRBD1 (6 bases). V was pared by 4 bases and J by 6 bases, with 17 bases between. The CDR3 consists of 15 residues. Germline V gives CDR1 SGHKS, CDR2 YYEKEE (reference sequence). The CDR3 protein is CASSVRTAVGQPQHF. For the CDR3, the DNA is TGTGCCAGCAGCGTGCGGACAGCGGTTGGTCAGCCCCAGCATTTT.

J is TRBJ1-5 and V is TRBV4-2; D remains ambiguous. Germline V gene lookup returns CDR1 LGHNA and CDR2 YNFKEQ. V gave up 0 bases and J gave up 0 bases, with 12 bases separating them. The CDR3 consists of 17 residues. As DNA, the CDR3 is TGTGCCAGCAGCCAAGATATTGGGATTTATAGCAATCAGCCCCAGCATTTT. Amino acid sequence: CASSQDIGIYSNQPQHF.

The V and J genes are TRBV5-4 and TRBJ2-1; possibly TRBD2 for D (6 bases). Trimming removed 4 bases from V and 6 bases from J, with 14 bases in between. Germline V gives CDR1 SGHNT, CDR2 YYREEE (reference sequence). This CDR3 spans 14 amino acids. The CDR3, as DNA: TGTGCCAGCAGCGCCCCACTAGCTGGCAATGAGCAGTTCTTC. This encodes CASSAPLAGNEQFF.

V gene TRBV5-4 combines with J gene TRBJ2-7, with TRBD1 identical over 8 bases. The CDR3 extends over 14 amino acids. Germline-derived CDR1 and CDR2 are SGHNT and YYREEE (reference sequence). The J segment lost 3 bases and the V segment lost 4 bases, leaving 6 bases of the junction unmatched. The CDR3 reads CASSRDRGSYEQYF. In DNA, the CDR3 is TGTGCCAGCAGCCGAGACAGGGGCAGCTACGAGCAGTACTTC. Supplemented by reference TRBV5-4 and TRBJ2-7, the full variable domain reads ETGVTQSPTHLIKTRGQQVTLRCSSQSGHNTVSWYQQALGQGPQFIFQYYREEENGRGNFPPRFSGLQFPNYSSELNVNALELDDSALYLCASSRDRGSYEQYFGPGTRLTVT.

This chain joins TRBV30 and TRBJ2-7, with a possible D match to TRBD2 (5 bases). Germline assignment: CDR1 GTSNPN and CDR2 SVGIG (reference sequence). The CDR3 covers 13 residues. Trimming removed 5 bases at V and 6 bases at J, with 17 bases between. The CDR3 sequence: CAWASGLGFEQYF. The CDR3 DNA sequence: TGTGCCTGGGCCTCGGGGTTAGGCTTCGAGCAGTACTTC. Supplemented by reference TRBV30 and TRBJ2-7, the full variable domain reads SQTIHQWPATLVQPVGSPLSLECTVEGTSNPNLYWYRQAAGRGLQLLFYSVGIGQISSEVPQNLSASRPQDRQFILSSKKLLLSDSGFYLCAWASGLGFEQYFGPGTRLTVT.

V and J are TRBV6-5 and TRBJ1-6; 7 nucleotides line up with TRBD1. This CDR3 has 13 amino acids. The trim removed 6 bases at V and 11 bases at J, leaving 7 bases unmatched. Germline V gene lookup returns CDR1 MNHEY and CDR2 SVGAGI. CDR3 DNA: TGTGCCAGCAGACGGGACAGTAGGGCACCCCTCCACTTT. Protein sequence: CASRRDSRAPLHF.

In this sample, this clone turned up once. DNA for the CDR3: TGCACCAGCAGTGCTTTGGGTTTGTGCACAAGTCGGGCCAACGTCCTGACTTTC. Amino acid sequence: CTSSALGLCTSRANVLTF. The chain recombines TRBV1 with TRBJ2-6. TRBV1 is a documented pseudogene. The CDR3 is 18 amino acids.

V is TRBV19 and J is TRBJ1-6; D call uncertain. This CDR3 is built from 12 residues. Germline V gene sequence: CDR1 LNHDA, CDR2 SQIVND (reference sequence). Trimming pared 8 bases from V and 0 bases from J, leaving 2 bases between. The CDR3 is CASSSYNSPLHF. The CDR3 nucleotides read TGTGCCAGTTCCTCCTATAATTCACCCCTCCACTTT.

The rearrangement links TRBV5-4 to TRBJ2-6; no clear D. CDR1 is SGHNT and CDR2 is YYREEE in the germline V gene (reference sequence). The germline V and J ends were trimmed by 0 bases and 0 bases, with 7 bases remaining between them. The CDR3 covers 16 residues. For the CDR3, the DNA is TGTGCCAGCAGCTTGGAATACAGCTCTGGGGCCAACGTCCTGACTTTC. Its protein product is CASSLEYSSGANVLTF.

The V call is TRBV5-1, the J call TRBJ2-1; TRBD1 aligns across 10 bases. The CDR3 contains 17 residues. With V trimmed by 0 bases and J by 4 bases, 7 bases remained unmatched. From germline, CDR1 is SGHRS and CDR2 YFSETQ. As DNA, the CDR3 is TGCGCCAGCAGCTTGGATCCGGACAGGGGGAATTACAATGAGCAGTTCTTC. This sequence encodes CASSLDPDRGNYNEQFF.

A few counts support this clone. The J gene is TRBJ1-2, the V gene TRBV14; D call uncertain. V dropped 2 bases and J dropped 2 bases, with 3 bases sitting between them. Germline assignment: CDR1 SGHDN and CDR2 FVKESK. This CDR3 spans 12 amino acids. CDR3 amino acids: CASSQQNYGYTF. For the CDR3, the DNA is TGTGCCAGCAGCCAACAGAACTATGGCTACACCTTC.

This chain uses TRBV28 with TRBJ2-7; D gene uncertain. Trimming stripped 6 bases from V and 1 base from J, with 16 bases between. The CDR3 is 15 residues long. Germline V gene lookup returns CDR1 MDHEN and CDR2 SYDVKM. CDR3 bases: TGTGCCAGCAGACCGAAAGACAAGTATTCCTACGAGCAGTACTTC. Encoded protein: CASRPKDKYSYEQYF.

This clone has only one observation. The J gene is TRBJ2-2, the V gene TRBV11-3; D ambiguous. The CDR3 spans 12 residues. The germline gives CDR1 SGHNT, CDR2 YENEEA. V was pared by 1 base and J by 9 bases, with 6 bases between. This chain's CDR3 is CASSLGPRELFF. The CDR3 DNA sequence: TGTGCCAGCAGCTTAGGCCCCCGGGAGCTGTTTTTT.